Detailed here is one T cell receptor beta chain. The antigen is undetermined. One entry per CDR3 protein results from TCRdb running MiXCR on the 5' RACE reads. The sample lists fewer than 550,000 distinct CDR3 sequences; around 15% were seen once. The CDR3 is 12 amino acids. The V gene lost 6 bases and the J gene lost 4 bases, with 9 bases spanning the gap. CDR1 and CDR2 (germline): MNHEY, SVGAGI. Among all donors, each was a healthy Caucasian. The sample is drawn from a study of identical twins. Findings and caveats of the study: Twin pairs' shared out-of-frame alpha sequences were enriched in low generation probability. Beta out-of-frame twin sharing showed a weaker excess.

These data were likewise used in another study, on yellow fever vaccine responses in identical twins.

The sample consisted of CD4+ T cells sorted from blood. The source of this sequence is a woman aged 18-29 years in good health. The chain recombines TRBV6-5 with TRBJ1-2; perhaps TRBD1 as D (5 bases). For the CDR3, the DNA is TGTGCCAGCAGGCAGGGAGGCTATGGCTACACCTTC. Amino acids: CASRQGGYGYTF.